This T cell receptor (beta chain) was captured by sequencing in a study of blood T cell repertoires in COVID-19. The wider study: COVID-19 samples, acute and convalescent, were from the United States, Italy and Spain. Sources were T cells, B-cell-depleted T cells, or PBMCs; the material itself was cDNA or gDNA.

The length of the CDR3 is 16 residues. CDR1 MNHEY and CDR2 SVGAGI come from the germline V gene. The V and J ends lost 2 bases and 2 bases respectively, with 15 bases between them. Source study methods: Reference gene primer amplification gave nucleated cell count estimates. The method was immunoSEQ multiplex PCR; TCRdb's version includes in-frame clones alone and lacks a portion of them. V and J calls plus clone size are reproduced from that table; the DNA served to infer D and trimming. The sample has 150,000 or so clones; around 84% are singletons. The receptor was derived from a woman between 50 and 59 years old with acute or convalescent COVID-19. Sequencing input: peripheral blood. The J gene is TRBJ1-1, the V gene TRBV6-5, with D unclear. In DNA, the CDR3 is TGTGCCAGCAGTTACACAGTGACGGGATATAACACTGAAGCTTTCTTT. Translating it yields CASSYTVTGYNTEAFF.